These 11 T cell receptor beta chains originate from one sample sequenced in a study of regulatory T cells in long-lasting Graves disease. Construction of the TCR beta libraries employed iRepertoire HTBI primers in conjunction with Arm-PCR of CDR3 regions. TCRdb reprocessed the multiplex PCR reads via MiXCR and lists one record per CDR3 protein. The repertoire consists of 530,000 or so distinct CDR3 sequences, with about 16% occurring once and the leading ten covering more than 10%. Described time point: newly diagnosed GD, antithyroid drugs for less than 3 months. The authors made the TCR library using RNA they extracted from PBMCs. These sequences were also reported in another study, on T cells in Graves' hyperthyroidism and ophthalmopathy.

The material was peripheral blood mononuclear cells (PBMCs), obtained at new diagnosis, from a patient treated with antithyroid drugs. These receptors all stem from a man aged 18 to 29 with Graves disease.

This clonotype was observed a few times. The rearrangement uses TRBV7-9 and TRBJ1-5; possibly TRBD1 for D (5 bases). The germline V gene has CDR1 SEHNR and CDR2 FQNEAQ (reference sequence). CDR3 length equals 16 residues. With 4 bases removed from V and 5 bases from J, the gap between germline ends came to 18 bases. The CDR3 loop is CASSWGSGSLYQPQHF. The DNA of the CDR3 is TGTGCCAGCAGCTGGGGGTCAGGGAGTTTGTATCAGCCCCAGCATTTT.

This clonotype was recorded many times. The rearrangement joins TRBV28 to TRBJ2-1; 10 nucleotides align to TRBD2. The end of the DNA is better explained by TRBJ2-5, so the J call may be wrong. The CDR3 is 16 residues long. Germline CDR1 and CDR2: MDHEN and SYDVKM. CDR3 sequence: CASSLSLAGDAETQYF. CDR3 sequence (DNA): TGTGCCAGCAGTTTATCCCTAGCGGGAGACGCAGAGACCCAGTACTTC.

The CDR3 sequence is CASSAGRRGHGYTF. The CDR3, as DNA: TGTGCCAGCAGTGCAGGACGCCGGGGGCATGGCTACACCTTC. J is TRBJ1-2 and V is TRBV27; perhaps TRBD1 as D (6 bases). Germline V CDR1 and CDR2: MNHEY, SMNVEV (reference sequence). CDR3 length: 14 amino acids. V dropped 5 bases and J dropped 6 bases, with 16 bases sitting between them.

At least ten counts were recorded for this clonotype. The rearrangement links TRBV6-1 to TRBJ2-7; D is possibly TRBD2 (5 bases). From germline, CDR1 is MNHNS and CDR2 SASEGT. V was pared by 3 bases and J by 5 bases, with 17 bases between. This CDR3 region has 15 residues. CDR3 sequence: CASSEWPNGVHEQYF. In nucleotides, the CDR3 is TGTGCCAGCAGTGAGTGGCCGAACGGGGTCCACGAGCAGTACTTC.

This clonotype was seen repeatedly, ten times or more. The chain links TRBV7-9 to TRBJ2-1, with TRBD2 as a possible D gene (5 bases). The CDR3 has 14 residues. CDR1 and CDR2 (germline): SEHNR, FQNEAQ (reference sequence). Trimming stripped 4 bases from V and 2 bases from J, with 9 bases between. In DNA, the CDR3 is TGTGCCAGCAGCTCAAGCGGACCCTACAATGAGCAGTTCTTC. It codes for CASSSSGPYNEQFF.

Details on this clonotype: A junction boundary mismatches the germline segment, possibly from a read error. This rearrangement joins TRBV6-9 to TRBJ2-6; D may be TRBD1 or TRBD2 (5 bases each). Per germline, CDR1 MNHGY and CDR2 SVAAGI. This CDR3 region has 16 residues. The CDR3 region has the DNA TGTACCAGCAGTTACCCGGGACCTTCTGGGGCCAACGTCCTGACTTTC. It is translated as CTSSYPGPSGANVLTF.

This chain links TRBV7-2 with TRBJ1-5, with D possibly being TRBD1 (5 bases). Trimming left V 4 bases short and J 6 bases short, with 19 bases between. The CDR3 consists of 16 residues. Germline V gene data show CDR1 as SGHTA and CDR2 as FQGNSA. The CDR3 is CASSSVLAGRGQPQHF. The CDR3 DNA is TGTGCCAGCAGCTCGGTTTTAGCCGGGAGGGGTCAGCCCCAGCATTTT.

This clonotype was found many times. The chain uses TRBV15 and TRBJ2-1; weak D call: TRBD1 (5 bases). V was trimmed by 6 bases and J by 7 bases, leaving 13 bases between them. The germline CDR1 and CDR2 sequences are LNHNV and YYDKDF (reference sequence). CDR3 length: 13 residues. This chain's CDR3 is CATSQRTRNEQFF. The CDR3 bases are TGTGCCACCAGTCAGAGGACACGGAATGAGCAGTTCTTC.

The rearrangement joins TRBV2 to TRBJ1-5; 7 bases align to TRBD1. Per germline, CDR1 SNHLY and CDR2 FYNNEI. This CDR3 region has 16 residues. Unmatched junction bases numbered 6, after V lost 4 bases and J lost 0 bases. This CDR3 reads CASSAWGQHSNQPQHF. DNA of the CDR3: TGTGCCAGCAGTGCTTGGGGACAGCATAGCAATCAGCCCCAGCATTTT.

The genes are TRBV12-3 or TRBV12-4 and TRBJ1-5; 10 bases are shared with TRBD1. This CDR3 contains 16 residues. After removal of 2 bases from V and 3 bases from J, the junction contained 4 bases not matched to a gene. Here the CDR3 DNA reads TGTGCCAGCAGTTTAACCGGGACAGGGGTCAATCAGCCCCAGCATTTT. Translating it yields CASSLTGTGVNQPQHF.

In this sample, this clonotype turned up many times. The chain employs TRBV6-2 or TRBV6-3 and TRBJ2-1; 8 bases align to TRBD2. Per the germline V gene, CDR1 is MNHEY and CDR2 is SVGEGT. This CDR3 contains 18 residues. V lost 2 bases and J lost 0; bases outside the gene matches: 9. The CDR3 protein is CASSYTALSGSSYNEQFF. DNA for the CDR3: TGTGCCAGCAGTTACACCGCGTTGAGCGGGAGCTCCTACAATGAGCAGTTCTTC.